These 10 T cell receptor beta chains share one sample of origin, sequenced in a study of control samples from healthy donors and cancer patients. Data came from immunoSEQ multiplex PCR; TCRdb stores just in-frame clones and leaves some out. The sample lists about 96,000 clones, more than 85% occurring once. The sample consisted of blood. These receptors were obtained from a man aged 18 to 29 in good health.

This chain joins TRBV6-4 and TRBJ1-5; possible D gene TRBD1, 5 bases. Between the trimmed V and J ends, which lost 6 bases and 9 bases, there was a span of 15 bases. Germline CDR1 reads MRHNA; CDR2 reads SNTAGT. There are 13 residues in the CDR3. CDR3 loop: CASSEGPQGPQHF. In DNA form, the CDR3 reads TGTGCCAGCAGCGAGGGGCCTCAGGGGCCCCAGCATTTT.

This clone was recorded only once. In DNA form, the CDR3 reads TGTGCCAGTCGAGAGCTTGGAGGCAATCAGCCCCAGCATTTT. It yields the protein CASRELGGNQPQHF. The chain is built from TRBV19 and TRBJ1-5; no firm D call. The CDR3 consists of 14 residues. Trimming left V 8 bases short and J 2 bases short, with 13 bases between. Germline lookup yields CDR1 LNHDA and CDR2 SQIVND (reference sequence). Full variable domain (outside the CDR3, taken from reference TRBV19 and TRBJ1-5): DGGITQSPKYLFRKEGQNVTLSCEQNLNHDAMYWYRQDPGQGLRLIYYSQIVNDFQKGDIAEGYSVSREKKESFPLTVTSAQKNPTAFYLCASRELGGNQPQHFGDGTRLSIL.

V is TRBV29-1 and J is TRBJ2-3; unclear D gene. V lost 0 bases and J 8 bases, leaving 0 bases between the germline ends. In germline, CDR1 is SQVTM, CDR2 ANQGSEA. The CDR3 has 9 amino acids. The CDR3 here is CSVEDTQYF. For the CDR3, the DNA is TGCAGCGTTGAAGATACGCAGTATTTT.

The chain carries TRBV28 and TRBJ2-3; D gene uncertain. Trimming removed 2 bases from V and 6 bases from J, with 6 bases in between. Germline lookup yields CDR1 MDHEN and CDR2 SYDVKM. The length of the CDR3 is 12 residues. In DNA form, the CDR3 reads TGTGCCAGCAGTTTAACAGAGGATACGCAGTATTTT. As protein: CASSLTEDTQYF.

The CDR3 region is CASSPRGTPGTDTQYF. The CDR3 nucleotides read TGTGCCAGCAGCCCCCGCGGGACCCCCGGCACAGATACGCAGTATTTT. V is TRBV9 and J is TRBJ2-3; D might be TRBD2 (6 bases). The germline V gene encodes CDR1 SGDLS and CDR2 YYNGEE. V lost 4 bases to trimming and J lost 1 base, with 16 bases between them. The CDR3 runs 16 residues.

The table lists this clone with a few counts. CDR3 nucleotide sequence: TGCGCCAGCAGCCAAAAGGGTAGGGGAGCCTCCACCGGGGAGCTGTTTTTT. This codes for CASSQKGRGASTGELFF. The rearrangement links TRBV5-1 to TRBJ2-2; D may match TRBD1 or TRBD2 (5 bases each). Trimming cost V 4 bases and J 4 bases, with 20 bases left between them. The CDR3 is made up of 17 amino acids. Germline loops: CDR1 SGHRS, CDR2 YFSETQ.

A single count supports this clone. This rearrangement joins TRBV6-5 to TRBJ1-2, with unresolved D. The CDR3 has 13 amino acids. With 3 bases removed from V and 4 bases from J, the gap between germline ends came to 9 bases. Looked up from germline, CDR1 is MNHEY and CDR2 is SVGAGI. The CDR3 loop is CASSYGVFYGYTF. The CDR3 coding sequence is TGTGCCAGCAGTTATGGGGTTTTCTATGGCTACACCTTC.

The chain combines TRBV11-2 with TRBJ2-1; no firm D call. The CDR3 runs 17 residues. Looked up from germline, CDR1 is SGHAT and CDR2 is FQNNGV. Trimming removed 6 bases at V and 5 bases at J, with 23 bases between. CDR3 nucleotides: TGTGCCAGCAGTTATGACGTGACACGAAGTAGGCACAATGAGCAGTTCTTC. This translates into CASSYDVTRSRHNEQFF.

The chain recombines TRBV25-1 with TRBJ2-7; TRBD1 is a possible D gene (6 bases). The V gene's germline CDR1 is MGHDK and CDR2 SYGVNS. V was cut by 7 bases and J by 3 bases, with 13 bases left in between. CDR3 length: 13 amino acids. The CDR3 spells CASTPRTDYEQYF. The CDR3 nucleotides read TGTGCCAGCACCCCCCGGACAGACTACGAGCAGTACTTC.

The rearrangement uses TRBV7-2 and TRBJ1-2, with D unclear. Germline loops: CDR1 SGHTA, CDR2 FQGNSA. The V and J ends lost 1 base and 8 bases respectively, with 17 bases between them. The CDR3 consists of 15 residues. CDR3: CASSLEGGPPYGYTF. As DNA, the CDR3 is TGTGCCAGCAGCTTAGAGGGAGGGCCCCCTTACGGCTACACCTTC.